This T cell receptor (beta chain) was retrieved from a study of glioma-infiltrating T cells after dendritic cell vaccination. Study information: Patients received three intradermal dendritic cell vaccine injections at biweekly intervals.

Selection required adequate fresh-frozen tumor tissue plus more than two years' survival data. All glioblastoma patients lacked an isocitrate dehydrogenase mutation. This clone was recorded only once. The CDR3 has 15 residues. V was pared by 1 base and J by 6 bases, with 3 bases of the junction left unmatched. The germline gives CDR1 LGHNT, CDR2 FRNRAP. The protocol was immunoSEQ multiplex PCR, while the TCRdb copy is restricted to in-frame clones and leaves out a portion. The data show just under 85,000 clones, around nine tenths seen once. The sample in question was blood, obtained before dendritic cell vaccination. The genes are TRBV12-5 and TRBJ2-2; 9 nucleotides align to TRBD1. This sequence was found in a human donor with glioblastoma. The CDR3 DNA sequence: TGTGCTAGTGGTTTGGAAAGACAGGGGGCCGGGGAGCTGTTTTTT. Its protein is CASGLERQGAGELFF.